This T cell receptor (beta chain) was profiled in a study of T cells in Graves' hyperthyroidism and ophthalmopathy. Notes on the study in general: Most clonotypes expanded in the thyroid (above 0.001) were also present in blood. Ophthalmopathy got predicted by the model a median 6.5 months before its onset.

Fresh peripheral blood, 7.5 to 10 ml, was the source of the PBMCs. The CDR3 sequence is 14 residues long. Germline CDR1 is MNHEY and CDR2 is SMNVEV (reference sequence). With 5 bases clipped from V and 2 bases from J, the junction kept 4 bases outside the gene matches. This clonotype occurred many times. Antigen specificity is unknown. The CDR3 regions of TCR beta were amplified from RNA transcripts. The HTBI primer set was used in a first-round RT-PCR of the TCR CDR3. MiXCR was run by TCRdb on the multiplex PCR reads, yielding one entry per CDR3 protein. The sample holds hundreds of thousands of distinct CDR3 sequences, approximately 15% seen once.

The sample consisted of blood. The clonotype was recovered from a woman aged 25-40 years with Graves' hyperthyroidism that later progressed to Graves' ophthalmopathy. The chain couples TRBV27 to TRBJ2-5; 8 bases are a match to TRBD1. In DNA, the CDR3 is TGTGCCAGCAGTGAAAGGACAGGGCAAGAGACCCAGTACTTC. Residues: CASSERTGQETQYF.